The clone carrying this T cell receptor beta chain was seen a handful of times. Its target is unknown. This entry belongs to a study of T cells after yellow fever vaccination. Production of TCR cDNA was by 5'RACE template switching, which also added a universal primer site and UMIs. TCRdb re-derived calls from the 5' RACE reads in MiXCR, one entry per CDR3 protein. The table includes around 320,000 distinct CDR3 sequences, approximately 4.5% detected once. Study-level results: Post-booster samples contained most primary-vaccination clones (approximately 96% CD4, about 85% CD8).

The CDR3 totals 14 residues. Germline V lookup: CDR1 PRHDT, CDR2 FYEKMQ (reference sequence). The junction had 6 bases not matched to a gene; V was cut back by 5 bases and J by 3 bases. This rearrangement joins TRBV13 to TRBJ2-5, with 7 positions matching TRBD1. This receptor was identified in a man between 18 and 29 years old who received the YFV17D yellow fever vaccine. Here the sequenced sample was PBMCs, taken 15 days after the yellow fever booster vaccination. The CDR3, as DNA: TGTGCCAGCAGCCCCCGGGACAGCGAAGAGACCCAGTACTTC. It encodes CASSPRDSEETQYF.